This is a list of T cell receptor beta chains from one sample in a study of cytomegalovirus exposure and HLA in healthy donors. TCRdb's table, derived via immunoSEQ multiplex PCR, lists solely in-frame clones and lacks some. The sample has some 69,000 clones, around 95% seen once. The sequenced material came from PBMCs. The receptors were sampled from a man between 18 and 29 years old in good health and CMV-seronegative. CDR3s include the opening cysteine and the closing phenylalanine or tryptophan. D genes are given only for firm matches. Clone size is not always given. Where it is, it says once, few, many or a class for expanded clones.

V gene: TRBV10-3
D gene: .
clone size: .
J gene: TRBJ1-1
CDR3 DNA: TGTGCCATCAGTGAGTCGTTGGCTTCAGAAGCTTTCTTT
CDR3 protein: CAISESLASEAFF

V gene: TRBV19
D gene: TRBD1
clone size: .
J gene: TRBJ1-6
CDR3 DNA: TGTGCCAGTGGCACCGGGACAGGGAGCTCCTATAATTCACCCCTCCACTTT
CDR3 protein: CASGTGTGSSYNSPLHF

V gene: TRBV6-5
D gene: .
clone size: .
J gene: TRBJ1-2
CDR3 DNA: TGTGCCAGCTCGGACAACCGGTATGGCTACACCTTC
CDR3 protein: CASSDNRYGYTF

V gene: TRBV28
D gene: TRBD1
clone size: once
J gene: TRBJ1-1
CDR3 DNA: TGTGCCAGCAGCAGGACAGGCAACACTGAAGCTTTCTTT
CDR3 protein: CASSRTGNTEAFF

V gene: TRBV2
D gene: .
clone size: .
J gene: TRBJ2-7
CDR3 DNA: TGTGCCAGCAGTGCCGCAGGGGCCTACGAGCAGTACTTC
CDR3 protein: CASSAAGAYEQYF

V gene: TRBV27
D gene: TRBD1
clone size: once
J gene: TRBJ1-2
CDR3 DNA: TGTGCCAGCAGTTTTGGGACAGGGAGGGGCTACACCTTC
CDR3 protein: CASSFGTGRGYTF

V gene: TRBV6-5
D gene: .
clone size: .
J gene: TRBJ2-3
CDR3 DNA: TGTGCCAGCAGTTACCGGGGTCTGGGCACAGATACGCAGTATTTT
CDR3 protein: CASSYRGLGTDTQYF

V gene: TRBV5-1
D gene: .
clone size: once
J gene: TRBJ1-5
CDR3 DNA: TGCGCCAGCAGCTTGTCGGGGATTAGCAATCAGCCCCAGCATTTT
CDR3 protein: CASSLSGISNQPQHF

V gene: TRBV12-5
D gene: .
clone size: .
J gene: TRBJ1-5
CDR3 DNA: TGTGCTAGTGGTTTCACGACAGACAACTATAGCAATCAGCCCCAGCATTTT
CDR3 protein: CASGFTTDNYSNQPQHF

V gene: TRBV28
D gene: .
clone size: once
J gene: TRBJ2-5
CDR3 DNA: TGTGCCAGCAGTTTCGAGGGCTTAGAGACCCAGTACTTC
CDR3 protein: CASSFEGLETQYF

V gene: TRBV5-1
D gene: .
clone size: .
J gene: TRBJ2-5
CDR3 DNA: TGCGCCAGCAGCCCTCTTGGCAGGGTCGGCTACCAAGAGACCCAGTACTTC
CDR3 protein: CASSPLGRVGYQETQYF

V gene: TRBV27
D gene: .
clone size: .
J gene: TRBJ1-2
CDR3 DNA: TGTGCCAGCAGTTCCCCCAACAGAAACTATGGCTACACCTTC
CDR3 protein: CASSSPNRNYGYTF

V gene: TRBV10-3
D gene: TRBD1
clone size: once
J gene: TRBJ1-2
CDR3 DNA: TGTGCCATCAGCACCGGGACAGGCGACTATGGCTACACCTTC
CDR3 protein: CAISTGTGDYGYTF

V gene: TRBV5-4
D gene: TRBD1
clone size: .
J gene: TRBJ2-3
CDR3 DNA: TGTGCCAGCAGCTTGGAATGGACAGGGGATTCCGCGACCACAGATACGCAGTATTTT
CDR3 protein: CASSLEWTGDSATTDTQYF

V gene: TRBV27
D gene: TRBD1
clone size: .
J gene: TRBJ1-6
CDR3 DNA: TGTGCCAGCGGACAGGGGTGGAATTCACCCCTCCACTTT
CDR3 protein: CASGQGWNSPLHF

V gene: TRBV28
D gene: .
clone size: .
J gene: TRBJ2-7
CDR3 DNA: TGTGCCACCGGCAGGGGAACCCACGAGCAGTACTTC
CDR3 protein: CATGRGTHEQYF

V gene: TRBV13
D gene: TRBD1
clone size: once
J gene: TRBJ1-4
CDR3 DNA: TGTGCCAGCAGCTTAGGCCTGACAGGGGAATGGGAAAAACTGTTTTTT
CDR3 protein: CASSLGLTGEWEKLFF

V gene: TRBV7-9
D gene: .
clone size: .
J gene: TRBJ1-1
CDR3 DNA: TGTGCCAGCAGCTTAACCCTAAACACTGAAGCTTTCTTT
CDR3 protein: CASSLTLNTEAFF

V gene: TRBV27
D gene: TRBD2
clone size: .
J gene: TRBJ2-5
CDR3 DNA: TGTGCCAGCAGTTCCTCTAGCGGGAGGGGGGAGACCCAGTACTTC
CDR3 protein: CASSSSSGRGETQYF

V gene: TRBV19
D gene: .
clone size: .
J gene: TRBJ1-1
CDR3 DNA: TGTGCCAGTAGTATCTTCCTGAGCCGGAACACTGAAGCTTTCTTT
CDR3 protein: CASSIFLSRNTEAFF